A selection of T cell receptor beta chains follows, all from one sample in a study of blood T cell repertoires in COVID-19. Measured with immunoSEQ multiplex PCR; TCRdb has only the in-frame clones, and not every one. The sample lists about 240,000 clones; around 87% were seen once. The sequenced sample consisted of peripheral blood. The receptors come from a woman in her 30s who had recovered from COVID-19. Both conserved end residues are part of each CDR3. The order of the fields is D gene, clone size, J gene, V gene, CDR3 protein, CDR3 DNA. D genes are given only for firm matches. A row's size may be missing; if present it is once, few, many or a size class.

d_gene: TRBD1; abundance: few; j_gene: TRBJ1-6; v_gene: TRBV2; CDR3aa: CASKRGGGRGSPLHF; CDR3nt: TGTGCCAGCAAGAGAGGGGGCGGTCGAGGTTCACCCCTCCACTTT
d_gene: TRBD1; abundance: .; j_gene: TRBJ2-5; v_gene: TRBV7-3; CDR3aa: CASSQTSGTGEETQYF; CDR3nt: TGTGCCAGCAGCCAGACCTCCGGGACAGGGGAAGAGACCCAGTACTTC
d_gene: .; abundance: .; j_gene: TRBJ2-3; v_gene: TRBV11-3; CDR3aa: CASSLVWRDTQYF; CDR3nt: TGTGCCAGCAGCTTAGTATGGAGAGATACGCAGTATTTT
d_gene: .; abundance: .; j_gene: TRBJ2-5; v_gene: TRBV7-9; CDR3aa: CASSLELVETQYF; CDR3nt: TGTGCCAGCAGCTTAGAACTAGTGGAGACCCAGTACTTC
d_gene: .; abundance: .; j_gene: TRBJ2-3; v_gene: TRBV27; CDR3aa: CASSSHRPADTQYF; CDR3nt: TGTGCCAGCAGTTCTCATCGTCCGGCAGATACGCAGTATTTT
d_gene: .; abundance: .; j_gene: TRBJ2-7; v_gene: TRBV6-5; CDR3aa: CASSGGPYEQYF; CDR3nt: TGTGCCAGCTCCGGGGGGCCCTACGAGCAGTACTTC
d_gene: .; abundance: .; j_gene: TRBJ1-1; v_gene: TRBV6-5; CDR3aa: CASSYSLLEVEAFF; CDR3nt: TGTGCCAGCAGTTATTCCCTATTGGAGGTTGAAGCTTTCTTT
d_gene: TRBD1; abundance: .; j_gene: TRBJ2-2; v_gene: TRBV6-5; CDR3aa: CASTPGQGFDGELFF; CDR3nt: TGTGCCAGCACCCCGGGACAGGGGTTTGACGGGGAGCTGTTTTTT
d_gene: TRBD1; abundance: .; j_gene: TRBJ1-2; v_gene: TRBV7-2; CDR3aa: CASKHRTGQAQDGYTF; CDR3nt: TGTGCCAGCAAACATAGGACAGGGCAGGCCCAGGATGGCTACACCTTC
d_gene: TRBD1; abundance: .; j_gene: TRBJ2-7; v_gene: TRBV4-1; CDR3aa: CASSHGQGAVYEQYF; CDR3nt: TGCGCCAGCAGCCATGGACAGGGGGCTGTCTACGAGCAGTACTTC
d_gene: TRBD1; abundance: .; j_gene: TRBJ1-2; v_gene: TRBV10-3; CDR3aa: CAITRDRELPDYGYTF; CDR3nt: TGTGCCATCACCCGGGACAGGGAATTGCCTGACTATGGCTACACCTTC
d_gene: .; abundance: once; j_gene: TRBJ1-3; v_gene: TRBV12-3/TRBV12-4; CDR3aa: CASSLVQIYF; CDR3nt: TGTGCCAGCAGTTTAGTACAGATATATTTT
d_gene: .; abundance: .; j_gene: TRBJ2-2; v_gene: TRBV9; CDR3aa: CASSVFSANTGELFF; CDR3nt: TGTGCCAGCAGCGTATTCTCCGCGAACACCGGGGAGCTGTTTTTT
d_gene: .; abundance: .; j_gene: TRBJ2-1; v_gene: TRBV10-1; CDR3aa: CASSEAVVRGYNEQFF; CDR3nt: TGCGCCAGCAGTGAGGCAGTAGTAAGGGGCTACAATGAGCAGTTCTTC
d_gene: .; abundance: .; j_gene: TRBJ2-7; v_gene: TRBV11-3; CDR3aa: CASSFWDIVCEQYF; CDR3nt: TGTGCCAGCAGCTTCTGGGACATTGTCTGCGAGCAGTACTTC
d_gene: .; abundance: .; j_gene: TRBJ1-1; v_gene: TRBV5-4; CDR3aa: CASSLSRNTEAFF; CDR3nt: TGTGCCAGCAGCTTGTCCAGGAACACTGAAGCTTTCTTT
d_gene: TRBD1; abundance: .; j_gene: TRBJ1-2; v_gene: TRBV7-6; CDR3aa: CASSLAGGLGYTF; CDR3nt: TGTGCCAGCAGCTTAGCAGGGGGCTTGGGCTACACCTTC
d_gene: .; abundance: once; j_gene: TRBJ1-6; v_gene: TRBV27; CDR3aa: CASSDRPNSPLHF; CDR3nt: TGTGCCAGCTCCGACAGGCCAAATTCACCCCTCCACTTT
d_gene: .; abundance: .; j_gene: TRBJ1-2; v_gene: TRBV2; CDR3aa: CASRETIYGLYGYTF; CDR3nt: TGTGCCAGCAGAGAAACAATATACGGACTCTATGGCTACACCTTC
d_gene: TRBD1; abundance: .; j_gene: TRBJ2-1; v_gene: TRBV5-1; CDR3aa: CASSDPTGGNEQFF; CDR3nt: TGCGCCAGCAGCGATCCGACAGGGGGCAATGAGCAGTTCTTC
d_gene: .; abundance: .; j_gene: TRBJ1-2; v_gene: TRBV7-2; CDR3aa: CASSLDQGRDYGYTF; CDR3nt: TGTGCCAGCAGCTTAGACCAGGGCCGAGACTATGGCTACACCTTC
d_gene: TRBD2; abundance: once; j_gene: TRBJ2-7; v_gene: TRBV24-1; CDR3aa: CAITGGLEQYF; CDR3nt: TGTGCCATCACGGGGGGACTCGAGCAGTACTTC
d_gene: TRBD1; abundance: .; j_gene: TRBJ1-4; v_gene: TRBV7-3; CDR3aa: CASSPGTDFETTNEKLFF; CDR3nt: TGTGCCAGCAGTCCAGGGACAGACTTTGAAACAACTAATGAAAAACTGTTTTTT
d_gene: .; abundance: once; j_gene: TRBJ2-3; v_gene: TRBV5-1; CDR3aa: CASSPGGYSTDTQYF; CDR3nt: TGCGCCAGCAGCCCCGGCGGGTATAGCACAGATACGCAGTATTTT
d_gene: .; abundance: many; j_gene: TRBJ1-2; v_gene: TRBV30; CDR3aa: CAWSVSIGRVGGYTF; CDR3nt: TGTGCCTGGAGTGTTTCAATCGGCAGGGTTGGTGGCTACACCTTC
d_gene: TRBD2; abundance: once; j_gene: TRBJ2-1; v_gene: TRBV11-2; CDR3aa: CASSLVGRGEQFF; CDR3nt: TGTGCCAGCAGCTTGGTGGGGAGGGGTGAGCAGTTCTTC
d_gene: TRBD2; abundance: few; j_gene: TRBJ2-1; v_gene: TRBV10-3; CDR3aa: CAISEGVAGFEQFF; CDR3nt: TGTGCCATCAGTGAGGGAGTAGCGGGCTTTGAGCAGTTCTTC
d_gene: TRBD1; abundance: .; j_gene: TRBJ1-3; v_gene: TRBV23-1; CDR3aa: CASSQGRDRCGNTIYF; CDR3nt: TGCGCCAGCAGTCAGGGACGGGACAGGTGTGGAAACACCATATATTTT
d_gene: TRBD1; abundance: .; j_gene: TRBJ2-7; v_gene: TRBV5-6; CDR3aa: CASSSIIRDSGYEQYF; CDR3nt: TGTGCCAGCAGCTCCATTATTCGGGACAGCGGTTACGAGCAGTACTTC
d_gene: TRBD2; abundance: .; j_gene: TRBJ2-1; v_gene: TRBV29-1; CDR3aa: CSVEDLVGGGAGGSSYNEQFF; CDR3nt: TGCAGCGTTGAAGATCTGGTTGGAGGGGGAGCGGGGGGAAGCTCCTACAATGAGCAGTTCTTC
d_gene: TRBD1; abundance: .; j_gene: TRBJ1-2; v_gene: TRBV7-2; CDR3aa: CASSSRQGVGYGYTF; CDR3nt: TGTGCCAGCAGCTCACGACAGGGTGTAGGCTATGGCTACACCTTC
d_gene: TRBD2; abundance: .; j_gene: TRBJ2-7; v_gene: TRBV11-3; CDR3aa: CASSSRNPASGGISYEQYF; CDR3nt: TGTGCCAGCAGCTCCCGCAACCCGGCTAGCGGGGGAATTTCCTACGAGCAGTACTTC
d_gene: .; abundance: .; j_gene: TRBJ2-7; v_gene: TRBV6-5; CDR3aa: CASSTGTGSYEQYF; CDR3nt: TGTGCCAGCAGTACCGGGACTGGATCCTACGAGCAGTACTTC
d_gene: TRBD1; abundance: .; j_gene: TRBJ2-7; v_gene: TRBV5-1; CDR3aa: CASSLAEDRDSYEQYF; CDR3nt: TGCGCCAGCAGCTTGGCCGAGGACAGGGACTCCTACGAGCAGTACTTC
d_gene: .; abundance: .; j_gene: TRBJ2-5; v_gene: TRBV19; CDR3aa: CASSRTAQEETQYF; CDR3nt: TGTGCCAGTAGTCGGACTGCTCAGGAGGAGACCCAGTACTTC
d_gene: .; abundance: .; j_gene: TRBJ2-7; v_gene: TRBV6-6; CDR3aa: CASSRQTLGEQYF; CDR3nt: TGTGCCAGCAGTAGACAGACGCTAGGCGAGCAGTACTTC
d_gene: TRBD1; abundance: few; j_gene: TRBJ1-2; v_gene: TRBV27; CDR3aa: CASSFPPTGVFLSYGYTF; CDR3nt: TGTGCCAGCAGTTTTCCCCCCACAGGGGTATTTCTTTCTTATGGCTACACCTTC
d_gene: TRBD1; abundance: .; j_gene: TRBJ1-3; v_gene: TRBV6-5; CDR3aa: CASSYRTGGDTIYF; CDR3nt: TGTGCCAGCAGTTACCGGACAGGTGGAGACACCATATATTTT
d_gene: .; abundance: .; j_gene: TRBJ2-5; v_gene: TRBV15; CDR3aa: CATSRGLDGETQYF; CDR3nt: TGTGCCACCAGCAGAGGACTTGACGGAGAGACCCAGTACTTC
d_gene: TRBD1; abundance: .; j_gene: TRBJ1-6; v_gene: TRBV27; CDR3aa: CASSSRDRRISSYNSPLHF; CDR3nt: TGTGCCAGCAGTAGCCGGGACAGGCGCATTAGCTCCTATAATTCACCCCTCCACTTT
d_gene: .; abundance: .; j_gene: TRBJ1-2; v_gene: TRBV5-6; CDR3aa: CASSLSREDGYTF; CDR3nt: TGTGCCAGCAGCTTGTCGAGGGAAGATGGCTACACCTTC
d_gene: .; abundance: .; j_gene: TRBJ1-2; v_gene: TRBV7-2; CDR3aa: CASSPDPGGYGYTF; CDR3nt: TGTGCCAGCAGCCCCGACCCGGGGGGCTATGGCTACACCTTC
d_gene: TRBD1; abundance: .; j_gene: TRBJ1-2; v_gene: TRBV7-9; CDR3aa: CASSPHPDRGLYGYTF; CDR3nt: TGTGCCAGCAGCCCCCACCCCGACAGGGGACTCTATGGCTACACCTTC
d_gene: .; abundance: .; j_gene: TRBJ1-2; v_gene: TRBV27; CDR3aa: CASSLSGVGYTF; CDR3nt: TGTGCCAGCAGTTTATCAGGGGTCGGCTACACCTTC
d_gene: TRBD1; abundance: .; j_gene: TRBJ2-7; v_gene: TRBV6-1; CDR3aa: CASRTGAYEQYF; CDR3nt: TGTGCCAGCAGAACAGGGGCCTACGAGCAGTACTTC
d_gene: TRBD1; abundance: .; j_gene: TRBJ1-3; v_gene: TRBV5-6; CDR3aa: CASSFPGGAGNTIYF; CDR3nt: TGTGCCAGCAGCTTTCCAGGGGGCGCTGGAAACACCATATATTTT
d_gene: TRBD1; abundance: .; j_gene: TRBJ2-4; v_gene: TRBV4-3; CDR3aa: CASSQMDRVGDIQYF; CDR3nt: TGCGCCAGCAGCCAGATGGACAGGGTGGGGGACATTCAGTACTTC
d_gene: .; abundance: .; j_gene: TRBJ1-1; v_gene: TRBV30; CDR3aa: CAWKRASRVVNTEAFF; CDR3nt: TGTGCCTGGAAGCGGGCGTCAAGGGTCGTGAACACTGAAGCTTTCTTT
d_gene: .; abundance: .; j_gene: TRBJ1-2; v_gene: TRBV3-1/TRBV3-2; CDR3aa: CASSQAGLFLGYTF; CDR3nt: TGTGCCAGCAGCCAAGCGGGACTATTTTTGGGCTACACCTTC
d_gene: TRBD1; abundance: .; j_gene: TRBJ1-2; v_gene: TRBV5-5; CDR3aa: CASSFRQGNGYTF; CDR3nt: TGTGCCAGCAGCTTCCGACAGGGCAATGGCTACACCTTC
d_gene: TRBD1; abundance: .; j_gene: TRBJ1-1; v_gene: TRBV6-2/TRBV6-3; CDR3aa: CASSYSQTGQGNTEAFF; CDR3nt: TGTGCCAGCAGTTACTCCCAGACGGGACAGGGGAACACTGAAGCTTTCTTT
d_gene: .; abundance: .; j_gene: TRBJ1-5; v_gene: TRBV5-5; CDR3aa: CASSLLGGDQPQHF; CDR3nt: TGTGCCAGCAGCTTGTTAGGGGGGGATCAGCCCCAGCATTTT
d_gene: TRBD1; abundance: .; j_gene: TRBJ2-7; v_gene: TRBV2; CDR3aa: CASSEGQGVYEQYF; CDR3nt: TGTGCCAGCAGTGAGGGACAGGGGGTTTACGAGCAGTACTTC